The 21 T cell receptor beta chains below all came from one sample that was sequenced in a study of identical twins' blood T cells. MiXCR, applied by TCRdb to the 5' RACE reads, yields one record per CDR3 protein. The sample gives 350,000 to 450,000 distinct CDR3 sequences, around 30% of which show up once; 5.5% to 7% is in the top ten. The sample comprised PBMCs. The receptors come from a woman between 18 and 49 years old in good health.

The chain uses TRBV5-1 and TRBJ2-7; tentatively, D is TRBD2 (6 bases). Germline CDR1 and CDR2: SGHRS and YFSETQ. The CDR3 spans 15 residues. V shed 1 base and J shed 2 bases, with 13 bases lying between them. The CDR3 region is CASSLYAGPTYEQYF. CDR3 nucleotide sequence: TGCGCCAGCAGCTTGTATGCGGGACCGACCTACGAGCAGTACTTC.

On this clonotype itself: One junction end disagrees with the germline gene, perhaps due to a read error. V gene TRBV30 combines with J gene TRBJ2-7; D call uncertain. The V gene's germline CDR1 is GTSNPN and CDR2 SVGIG (reference sequence). The CDR3 has 12 amino acids. CDR3 sequence: CSWSVQGPEQYF. CDR3 coding DNA: TGTTCCTGGAGTGTACAAGGGCCCGAGCAGTACTTC.

This clonotype was seen at least ten times. The gene calls are TRBV20-1 and TRBJ1-1; weak D call: TRBD1 (6 bases). Germline loops: CDR1 DFQATT, CDR2 SNEGSKA (reference sequence). The CDR3 extends over 14 amino acids. Trimming shortened V by 2 bases and J by 1 base, and 11 bases separated the two germline ends. DNA of the CDR3: TGCAGTGCTAGAACCCAGGGGCGGAACACTGAAGCTTTCTTT. Its translation: CSARTQGRNTEAFF.

This chain joins TRBV20-1 and TRBJ2-1, with D possibly being TRBD1 (6 bases). Germline V CDR1 and CDR2: DFQATT, SNEGSKA (reference sequence). This CDR3 spans 12 amino acids. The V gene lost 5 bases and the J gene lost 6 bases, with 11 bases spanning the gap. The CDR3 loop reads CSALQGGNEQFF. The CDR3 nucleotides are TGCAGTGCTCTACAGGGCGGCAATGAGCAGTTCTTC.

Note on this clonotype: The CDR3 does not end in the conserved phenylalanine or tryptophan, so this is likely a read error. This chain links TRBV11-2 with TRBJ1-2; 7 nucleotides line up with TRBD1. Germline CDR1 is SGHAT and CDR2 is FQNNGV. This CDR3 region has 14 residues. Trimming took 6 bases from V and 5 from J; bases not matched to a gene: 9. Written as DNA, the CDR3 is TGTGCCAGCAGACCGACGGGACAGACTTATGGCTACACCCTC. Amino acids: CASRPTGQTYGYTL.

The V gene is TRBV7-9, the J gene TRBJ1-1; D uncertain. Trimming stripped 4 bases from V and 1 base from J, with 13 bases between. This CDR3 is built from 15 residues. Germline V gene data show CDR1 as SEHNR and CDR2 as FQNEAQ (reference sequence). The CDR3 protein is CASSWGWESNTEAFF. CDR3 nucleotide sequence: TGTGCCAGCAGCTGGGGATGGGAATCGAACACTGAAGCTTTCTTT.

This clonotype was seen ten or more times. The chain carries TRBV27 and TRBJ2-2, with unresolved D. The CDR3 is 14 amino acids. V gave up 4 bases and J gave up 4 bases, with 10 bases separating them. The germline V gene has CDR1 MNHEY and CDR2 SMNVEV (reference sequence). The CDR3 here is CASSSFSATGELFF. The CDR3 bases are TGTGCCAGCAGTTCCTTCAGTGCCACCGGGGAGCTGTTTTTT.

The V and J genes are TRBV29-1 and TRBJ1-3; 7 bases map to TRBD1. The CDR3 is 14 amino acids. Trimming at V came to 7 bases and at J to 3 bases, leaving 9 bases not matched to a gene. The V gene's germline CDR1 is SQVTM and CDR2 ANQGSEA. The CDR3 spells CSAQMDRFGNTIYF. For the CDR3, the DNA is TGCAGCGCTCAGATGGACAGGTTTGGAAACACCATATATTTT.

This clonotype was observed a handful of times. V gene TRBV25-1 combines with J gene TRBJ1-2; no firm D call. V lost 10 bases and J 3 bases, leaving 15 bases between the germline ends. In germline, CDR1 is MGHDK, CDR2 SYGVNS. The CDR3 is 13 residues long. In DNA, the CDR3 is TGTGCCATCCGTGACACACCTCACTATGGCTACACCTTC. The encoded protein is CAIRDTPHYGYTF.

About this clonotype itself: The junction does not match germline at one end; this may be a read error. This chain joins TRBV7-2 and TRBJ1-2, with D possibly being TRBD1 (6 bases). The germline CDR1 and CDR2 sequences are SGHTA and FQGNSA. The CDR3 contains 15 residues. This CDR3 reads CASSSLQGFRDGHTF. DNA for the CDR3: TGTGCCAGCAGCTCGTTACAGGGTTTTAGGGATGGCCACACCTTC.

The chain links TRBV20-1 to TRBJ1-5; possible D gene TRBD1, 5 bases. Germline CDR1 is DFQATT and CDR2 is SNEGSKA (reference sequence). CDR3 size: 16 residues. The germline V and J ends were trimmed by 4 bases and 4 bases, with 20 bases remaining between them. CDR3: CSANNVQQGSNQPQHF. In DNA, the CDR3 is TGCAGTGCTAACAACGTGCAGCAGGGATCGAATCAGCCCCAGCATTTT.

This clonotype was detected only a few times. This chain connects TRBV12-5 to TRBJ2-2, with no clear D. With 0 bases removed from V and 6 bases from J, the gap between germline ends came to 8 bases. The CDR3 runs 14 residues. Germline lookup yields CDR1 LGHNT and CDR2 FRNRAP. CDR3 residues: CASGLVRVAGELFF. The CDR3 DNA reads as TGTGCTAGTGGTTTGGTAAGGGTTGCCGGGGAGCTGTTTTTT. Together with reference TRBV12-5 and TRBJ2-2, the CDR3 gives the full variable domain: DARVTQTPRHKVTEMGQEVTMRCQPILGHNTVFWYRQTMMQGLELLAYFRNRAPLDDSGMPKDRFSAEMPDATLATLKIQPSEPRDSAVYFCASGLVRVAGELFFGEGSRLTVL.

Comments on this clonotype: The CDR3 carries no conserved terminal phenylalanine or tryptophan, so it likely arises from a read error. The J gene is TRBJ1-1, the V gene TRBV7-2, with TRBD1 as a possible D gene (6 bases). The V and J ends lost 3 bases and 6 bases respectively, with 11 bases between them. CDR3 length: 13 residues. CDR1 and CDR2 (germline): SGHTA, FQGNSA. The CDR3 sequence is CASSFTGWAEAFL. The CDR3, as DNA: TGTGCCAGCAGCTTCACAGGGTGGGCTGAAGCTTTCCTT.

On this clonotype itself: At one boundary the junction diverges from the germline segment, which might be a read error. The DNA of the CDR3 is TGTGCCAGCAGTTCCTCACCACCCCACTATGGTTACACCTTC. It specifies CASSSSPPHYGYTF. This chain connects TRBV6-2 or TRBV6-3 to TRBJ1-2; D gene ambiguous. The CDR3 length is 14 residues. The germline gives CDR1 MNHEY, CDR2 SVGEGT.

Points on this clonotype: A junction end diverges from the germline sequence, so it may reflect a read error. The J gene is TRBJ2-7, the V gene TRBV10-3; TRBD1 matches at 7 bases. Germline CDR1 and CDR2: ENHRY and SYGVKD. The CDR3 contains 12 residues. CDR3 nucleotides: TGTGCCATCGGAAGGGACAGCTACGATCAGTACTTC. As protein: CAIGRDSYDQYF.

The V call is TRBV29-1, the J call TRBJ2-7; 8 nucleotides match TRBD1. The CDR3 has 14 residues. V trimming: 5 bases; J trimming: 5 bases; junction bases outside the gene matches: 11. The germline V gene has CDR1 SQVTM and CDR2 ANQGSEA. CDR3 protein: CSVSGTGGRNEQYF. The CDR3 nucleotides are TGCAGCGTTAGTGGGACAGGAGGCAGAAACGAGCAGTACTTC.

With regard to this clonotype: A junction boundary mismatches the germline segment, possibly from a read error. The chain employs TRBV5-1 and TRBJ2-3; D not resolved. Germline-derived CDR1 and CDR2 are SGHRS and YFSETQ. The CDR3 is 14 residues long. The CDR3 DNA reads as TGCGCCGGCAGCTCAGAGCCTAGCACAGATACGCAGTATTTT. Translation gives CAGSSEPSTDTQYF.

This chain connects TRBV29-1 to TRBJ1-1; D call uncertain. The germline V and J ends were trimmed by 8 bases and 1 base, with 14 bases remaining between them. CDR3 length: 13 amino acids. Germline lookup yields CDR1 SQVTM and CDR2 ANQGSEA. The CDR3 protein is CSLAVSGNTEAFF. DNA of the CDR3: TGCAGCTTGGCCGTTTCAGGGAACACTGAAGCTTTCTTT.

The rearrangement joins TRBV27 to TRBJ2-2; D is unresolved. This CDR3 region has 14 residues. Germline-derived CDR1 and CDR2 are MNHEY and SMNVEV (reference sequence). The ends were cut back, 3 bases at V and 8 bases at J, with 13 bases in the middle. The CDR3 is CASSFDRAAGELFF. In DNA, the CDR3 is TGTGCCAGCAGTTTCGATAGGGCCGCGGGGGAGCTGTTTTTT.

The rearrangement links TRBV28 to TRBJ2-7, with a possible D match to TRBD1 (5 bases). In germline, CDR1 is MDHEN, CDR2 SYDVKM. The CDR3 runs to 14 residues. Trimming left V 4 bases short and J 2 bases short, with 12 bases between. CDR3 coding DNA: TGTGCCAGCAGTTCCCGAGACAGCACCTACGAGCAGTACTTC. It is translated as CASSSRDSTYEQYF.

This clonotype was seen a few times. The rearrangement uses TRBV13 and TRBJ2-5; weak D call: TRBD2 (6 bases). V was clipped by 6 bases and J by 0 bases, with 14 bases between them. Germline V gives CDR1 PRHDT, CDR2 FYEKMQ (reference sequence). The CDR3 has 15 amino acids. CDR3: CASSLQRGNQETQYF. In nucleotides, the CDR3 is TGTGCCAGCAGTTTACAACGGGGGAACCAAGAGACCCAGTACTTC. Using reference TRBV13 and TRBJ2-5 for the parts outside the CDR3, the full variable domain is AAGVIQSPRHLIKEKRETATLKCYPIPRHDTVYWYQQGPGQDPQFLISFYEKMQSDKGSIPDRFSAQQFSDYHSELNMSSLELGDSALYFCASSLQRGNQETQYFGPGTRLLVL.